This TCR beta chain was retrieved from a study of somatic mutations in cytotoxic T cells in rheumatoid arthritis. Per the study methods: Patient CD8+ clones bigger than 1% seldom lined up with published virus-specific TCRB sequences. The protocol was immunoSEQ multiplex PCR, while the TCRdb copy is restricted to in-frame clones and leaves out a portion. That table furnishes V, J and clone size, whereas the DNA furnished D and trimming. The sample shows roughly 15,000 clones, roughly 80% of them seen only once. There are a few counts of this clone. V was pared by 0 bases and J by 5 bases, with 7 bases between. Germline V lookup: CDR1 MGHRA, CDR2 YSYEKL. The CDR3 spans 13 residues.

The clonotype comes from an adult with rheumatoid arthritis. Source material: CD8+ T cells sorted from blood. This chain joins TRBV4-1 and TRBJ1-1, with D perhaps matching TRBD1 (5 bases). CDR3 residues: CASSQDQGTEAFF. CDR3 bases: TGCGCCAGCAGCCAAGACCAGGGTACTGAAGCTTTCTTT.